What follows are 2 T cell receptor beta chains derived from one specimen sequenced in a study of shared clonotypes between healthy human individuals (dated by TCRdb to 2018 to 2021). The library was obtained by the immunoSEQ multiplex PCR assay. Not all clones reach the TCRdb copy of this immuneACCESS table, which keeps in-frame sequences only. Checked studies attribute under half of the gap to unresolved V genes and leave the rest unexplained. The sample data list roughly 530,000 clones, and about 96% of these were observed just once. The top ten clonotypes cover 0.06% of the sample. Sequencing was carried out using naive CD4+ T cells sorted from blood. The cell subset or site label for this specimen denotes: CD45RA+ positively selected. The receptors stem from a woman aged 25-40 years in good health.

This chain uses TRBV5-6 with TRBJ1-1, with D possibly TRBD1 on 6 matching bases. The CDR3 covers 18 residues. The germline gives CDR1 SGHDT, CDR2 YYEEEE. V lost 4 bases to trimming and J lost 1 base, with 23 bases between them. The CDR3, as DNA: TGTGCCAGCAGCAAGTCATATCGGCAGGGGCTCGGGAACACTGAAGCTTTCTTT. Protein product: CASSKSYRQGLGNTEAFF.

The chain joins TRBV5-1 to TRBJ1-1, with D hard to call. Germline assignment: CDR1 SGHRS and CDR2 YFSETQ. The CDR3 has 13 amino acids. V lost 6 bases to trimming and J lost 4 bases, with 13 bases between them. The CDR3 sequence: CASTQAVRTEAFF. The CDR3, as DNA: TGCGCCAGCACCCAGGCCGTGCGCACTGAAGCTTTCTTT.